Each of the 11 T cell receptor beta chains below was sequenced from the same sample in a study of cytomegalovirus exposure and HLA in healthy donors. Researchers ran the PCR with 60 Vbeta and 13 Jbeta primers. The data were produced by immunoSEQ multiplex PCR, yet TCRdb's version contains in-frame clones alone and is incomplete. The sample holds about 130,000 clones, approximately 78% seen once. Sample: PBMCs. The receptors shown here come from a female donor in good health and CMV-seronegative.

The rearrangement links TRBV5-4 to TRBJ1-4; possibly TRBD1 for D (5 bases). V lost 4 bases, J lost 6 bases, and 16 bases lay in between. The germline CDR1 and CDR2 sequences are SGHNT and YYREEE (reference sequence). The CDR3 is 15 amino acids. CDR3 sequence reads: CASSPDSFLDEKLFF. DNA of the CDR3: TGTGCCAGCAGCCCCGACAGCTTCCTGGATGAAAAACTGTTTTTT.

The chain carries TRBV28 and TRBJ2-1, with 8 bases that match TRBD2. CDR3 length: 13 residues. The J segment lost 5 bases and the V segment lost 8 bases, leaving 5 bases of the junction unmatched. CDR1 is MDHEN and CDR2 is SYDVKM in the germline V gene. CDR3 DNA sequence: TGTGCCAGCCGGGTAGCGGGAAACAATGAGCAGTTCTTC. Protein product: CASRVAGNNEQFF.

This clone has just a few counts. The gene calls are TRBV27 and TRBJ2-7; perhaps TRBD1 as D (6 bases). The germline gives CDR1 MNHEY, CDR2 SMNVEV (reference sequence). Between the trimmed V and J ends, which lost 5 bases and 2 bases, there was a span of 13 bases. CDR3 length equals 14 residues. CDR3 loop: CASSRSGQAYEQYF. The CDR3 nucleotides read TGTGCCAGCAGTAGATCGGGACAAGCCTACGAGCAGTACTTC.

The rearrangement uses TRBV15 and TRBJ1-5, with TRBD1 matching over 8 bases. The CDR3 totals 15 residues. Germline-derived CDR1 and CDR2 are LNHNV and YYDKDF (reference sequence). Unmatched junction bases numbered 1, after V lost 1 base and J lost 2 bases. Here the CDR3 reads CATSRVTGGNQPQHF. In DNA, the CDR3 is TGTGCCACCAGCAGAGTGACAGGGGGCAATCAGCCCCAGCATTTT. Based on the CDR3 plus reference TRBV15 and TRBJ1-5, the full variable domain is DAMVIQNPRYQVTQFGKPVTLSCSQTLNHNVMYWYQQKSSQAPKLLFHYYDKDFNNEADTPDNFQSRRPNTSFCFLDIRSPGLGDTAMYLCATSRVTGGNQPQHFGDGTRLSIL.

V gene TRBV5-1 combines with J gene TRBJ2-1; 8 bases are shared with TRBD2. V dropped 0 bases and J dropped 6; count of bases not matched to a gene: 5. The germline V gene encodes CDR1 SGHRS and CDR2 YFSETQ. This CDR3 contains 15 residues. CDR3 nucleotides: TGCGCCAGCAGCTTGGGGACTAGCAGGTCCAATGAGCAGTTCTTC. Protein sequence: CASSLGTSRSNEQFF.

V is TRBV13 and J is TRBJ2-1; TRBD1 matches at 8 bases. The CDR3 is made up of 12 amino acids. CDR1 PRHDT and CDR2 FYEKMQ come from the germline V gene (reference sequence). V dropped 3 bases and J dropped 11; count of bases not matched to a gene: 3. The CDR3 DNA reads TGTGCCAGCAGCTTTCAGGGGGCGCAGCAGTTCTTC. Encoded protein: CASSFQGAQQFF.

This clone appeared once. The V call is TRBV6-6, the J call TRBJ1-1, with a tentative D call TRBD1 (5 bases). CDR3 length: 11 residues. Trimming stripped 6 bases from V and 6 bases from J, with 8 bases between. CDR1 MNHNY and CDR2 SVGAGI come from the germline V gene (reference sequence). The CDR3 sequence is CASRDRAEAFF. DNA for the CDR3: TGTGCCAGCAGAGACAGAGCTGAAGCTTTCTTT.

The chain combines TRBV19 with TRBJ1-4, with D tentatively TRBD1 (6 bases). Germline V gene data show CDR1 as LNHDA and CDR2 as SQIVND (reference sequence). V was shortened by 3 bases and J by 8 bases, with 13 bases between the two germline ends. The CDR3 spans 14 residues. As DNA, the CDR3 is TGTGCCAGTAGTATTAGGACAGAGGAAGAAAAACTGTTTTTT. Translated, it gives CASSIRTEEEKLFF.

The chain has TRBV7-2 and TRBJ2-2; D is possibly TRBD1 (7 bases). Trimming stripped 5 bases from V and 5 bases from J, with 12 bases between. CDR1 is SGHTA and CDR2 is FQGNSA in the germline V gene. The CDR3 is 14 residues long. The CDR3: CASSGGTVTGELFF. As DNA, the CDR3 is TGTGCCAGCAGCGGGGGGACAGTTACCGGGGAGCTGTTTTTT.

The rearrangement joins TRBV30 to TRBJ1-2; D gene ambiguous. This CDR3 is built from 12 residues. Trimming pared 2 bases from V and 7 bases from J, leaving 11 bases between. Looked up from germline, CDR1 is GTSNPN and CDR2 is SVGIG (reference sequence). The DNA for the CDR3 is TGTGCCTGGAGTCAAGGAGGGCCTGGCTACACCTTC. Residues: CAWSQGGPGYTF.

The V gene is TRBV20-1, the J gene TRBJ1-2; D remains unclear. With 6 bases removed from V and 7 bases from J, the gap between germline ends came to 9 bases. The CDR3 is 10 residues long. Germline values: CDR1 DFQATT, CDR2 SNEGSKA (reference sequence). This chain's CDR3 is CSAKAGGYTF. The CDR3 DNA reads as TGCAGTGCCAAAGCTGGTGGCTACACCTTC.